This T cell receptor (beta chain) stems from a study of post-analysis software for immune sequencing data. A few counts support this clonotype. The antigen is unknown. The CDR3 runs to 16 residues. Trimming shortened V by 3 bases and J by 2 bases, and 14 bases separated the two germline ends. Germline lookup yields CDR1 MGHRA and CDR2 YSYEKL. Prepared libraries of TCR beta cDNA carried unique molecular identifiers. TCRdb analysed the PCR reads with MiXCR anew, one entry per CDR3 protein. The repertoire holds about 820,000 distinct CDR3 sequences, with roughly 50% as singletons. Study-wide points: Patients had higher frequencies than controls of about 5 TRBV segments, including TRBV5-6, TRBV5-1 and TRBV20-1.

The source is a girl aged 10 to 17 with multiple sclerosis. Sequencing was performed on blood. The chain couples TRBV4-1 to TRBJ2-1, with a weak D call TRBD1 (5 bases). The CDR3 DNA follows: TGCGCCAGCAGCCACGATGGGGCTGGAGCCTACAATGAGCAGTTCTTC. Amino acid sequence: CASSHDGAGAYNEQFF.